These 3 T cell receptor beta chains were sequenced from one sample in a study of blood T cell repertoires in COVID-19. Libraries were prepared by immunoSEQ multiplex PCR; TCRdb keeps only in-frame clonotypes and omits some of them. The data contain around 190,000 clones, approximately 91% of them seen just once; the ten biggest clones take up roughly 1.6%. Sequenced sample: peripheral blood. The receptors were gathered from a man younger than 30 with active or convalescent COVID-19.

The rearrangement links TRBV19 to TRBJ1-1; D gene unclear. V was trimmed by 5 bases and J by 7 bases, leaving 14 bases between them. From germline, CDR1 is LNHDA and CDR2 SQIVND (reference sequence). The CDR3 is made up of 13 amino acids. The CDR3 is CASSPHRESEAFF. CDR3 DNA: TGTGCCAGTAGTCCCCACCGGGAGAGTGAAGCTTTCTTT.

This chain connects TRBV6-4 to TRBJ1-6; D not certain. The ends were cut back, 3 bases at V and 4 bases at J, with 4 bases in the middle. CDR3 length: 13 amino acids. In germline, CDR1 is MRHNA, CDR2 SNTAGT. The DNA of the CDR3 is TGTGCCAGCAGTGAAACATATAATTCACCCCTCCACTTT. Translation gives CASSETYNSPLHF.

This chain links TRBV5-8 with TRBJ2-7; 7 nucleotides line up with TRBD1. The J segment lost 1 base and the V segment lost 4 bases, leaving 8 bases of the junction unmatched. Germline lookup yields CDR1 SGHTS and CDR2 YDEGEE. The CDR3 consists of 15 residues. The CDR3 nucleotides are TGTGCCAGCAGCCTACAGGGGAGTAAGTCCTACGAGCAGTACTTC. Its translation is CASSLQGSKSYEQYF.